Listed here are 4 T cell receptor beta chains from one sample, sequenced in a study of blood T cell repertoires in COVID-19. Assay: immunoSEQ multiplex PCR; the TCRdb copy retains only in-frame clones and omits some. The sample yields roughly 80,000 clones, roughly 90% seen once. The sample taken for sequencing was peripheral blood. These receptors were obtained from a man between 60 and 75 years old with acute or convalescent COVID-19.

The chain links TRBV10-3 to TRBJ2-3; possible D gene TRBD1, 5 bases. The CDR3 is 17 residues long. CDR1 is ENHRY and CDR2 is SYGVKD in the germline V gene. V lost 0 bases to trimming and J lost 4 bases, with 17 bases between them. CDR3 sequence (DNA): TGTGCCATCAGTGAGTCAAGGGGTGGGGCCGCGTCAGATACGCAGTATTTT. Residues: CAISESRGGAASDTQYF.

V and J are TRBV25-1 and TRBJ1-1, with a tentative D call TRBD1 (6 bases). CDR3 size: 16 residues. The germline gives CDR1 MGHDK, CDR2 SYGVNS. Trimming removed 2 bases at V and 6 bases at J, with 19 bases between. The CDR3 spells CASSEQGRPDRAEAFF. CDR3 nucleotide sequence: TGTGCCAGCAGTGAACAGGGGCGCCCGGATAGAGCTGAAGCTTTCTTT.

The CDR3: CASSASGQSNTEAFF. For the CDR3, the DNA is TGTGCCAGCAGCGCCTCGGGACAGTCGAACACTGAAGCTTTCTTT. The chain couples TRBV9 to TRBJ1-1; 7 bases are a match to TRBD1. The germline CDR1 and CDR2 sequences are SGDLS and YYNGEE. This CDR3 region has 15 residues. J gave up 1 base and V 3 bases, and 6 bases lay outside the gene matches.

The V and J genes are TRBV9 and TRBJ1-2; D not resolved. Trimming cost V 1 base and J 3 bases, with 13 bases left between them. The CDR3 spans 15 residues. Germline V CDR1 and CDR2: SGDLS, YYNGEE. The CDR3, as DNA: TGTGCCAGCAGCGTAACGTGGCAGGCCGACTATGGCTACACCTTC. Encoded protein: CASSVTWQADYGYTF.